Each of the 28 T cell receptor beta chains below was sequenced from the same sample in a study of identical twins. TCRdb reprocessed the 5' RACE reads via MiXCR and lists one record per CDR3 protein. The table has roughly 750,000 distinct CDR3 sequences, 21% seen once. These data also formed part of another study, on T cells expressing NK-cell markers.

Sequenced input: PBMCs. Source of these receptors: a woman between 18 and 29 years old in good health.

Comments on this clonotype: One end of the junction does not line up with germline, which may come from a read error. The CDR3 DNA sequence: TGTGCCAGCAGCGCCCGGGACAGGGGGCGAAAAGGGTTC. It yields the protein CASSARDRGRKGF. The genes are TRBV9 and TRBJ2-7, with 12 bases identical to TRBD1. CDR1 is SGDLS, CDR2 YYNGEE, per germline. The CDR3 runs to 13 residues.

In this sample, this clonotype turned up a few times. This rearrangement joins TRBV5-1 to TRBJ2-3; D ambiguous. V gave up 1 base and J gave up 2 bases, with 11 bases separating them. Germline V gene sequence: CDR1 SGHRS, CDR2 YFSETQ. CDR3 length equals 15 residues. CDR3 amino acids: CASSLSPGITDTQYF. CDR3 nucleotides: TGCGCCAGCAGCTTGTCCCCTGGGATCACAGATACGCAGTATTTT.

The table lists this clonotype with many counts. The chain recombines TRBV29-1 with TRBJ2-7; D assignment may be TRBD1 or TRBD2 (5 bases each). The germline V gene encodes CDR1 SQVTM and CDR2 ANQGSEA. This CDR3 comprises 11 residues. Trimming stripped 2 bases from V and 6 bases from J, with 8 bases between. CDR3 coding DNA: TGCAGCGTTGAAACAGGACTCGAGCAGTACTTC. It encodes CSVETGLEQYF.

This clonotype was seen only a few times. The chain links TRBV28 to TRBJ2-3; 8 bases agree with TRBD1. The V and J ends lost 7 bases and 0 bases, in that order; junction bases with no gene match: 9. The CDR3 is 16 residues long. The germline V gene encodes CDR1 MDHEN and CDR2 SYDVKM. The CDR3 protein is CASMRRDRGSTDTQYF. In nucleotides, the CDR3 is TGTGCCAGCATGCGTCGCGACAGGGGTAGCACAGATACGCAGTATTTT.

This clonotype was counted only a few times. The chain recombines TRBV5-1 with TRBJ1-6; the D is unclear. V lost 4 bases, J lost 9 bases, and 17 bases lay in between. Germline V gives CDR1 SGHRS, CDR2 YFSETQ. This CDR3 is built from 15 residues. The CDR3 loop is CASSAMTSSTSPLHF. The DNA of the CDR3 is TGCGCCAGCAGCGCCATGACAAGCAGTACTTCACCCCTCCACTTT.

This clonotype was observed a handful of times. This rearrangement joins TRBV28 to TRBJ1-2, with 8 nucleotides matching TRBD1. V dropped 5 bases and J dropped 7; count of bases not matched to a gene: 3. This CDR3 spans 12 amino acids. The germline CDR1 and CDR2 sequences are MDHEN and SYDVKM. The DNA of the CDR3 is TGTGCCAGCAGTCAGGGGGCGCGTGGCTACACCTTC. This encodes CASSQGARGYTF.

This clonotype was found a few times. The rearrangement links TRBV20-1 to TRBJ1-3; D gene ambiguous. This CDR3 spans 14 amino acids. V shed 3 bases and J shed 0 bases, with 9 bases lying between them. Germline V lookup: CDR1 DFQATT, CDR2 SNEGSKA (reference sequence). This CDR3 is CSARSPDSGNTIYF. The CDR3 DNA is TGCAGTGCTAGGAGTCCGGACTCTGGAAACACCATATATTTT.

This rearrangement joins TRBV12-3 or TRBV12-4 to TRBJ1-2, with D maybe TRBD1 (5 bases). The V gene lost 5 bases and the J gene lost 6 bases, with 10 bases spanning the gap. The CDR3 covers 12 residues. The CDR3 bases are TGTGCCAGCAGTACCCAGGGAGATGGCTACACCTTC. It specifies CASSTQGDGYTF.

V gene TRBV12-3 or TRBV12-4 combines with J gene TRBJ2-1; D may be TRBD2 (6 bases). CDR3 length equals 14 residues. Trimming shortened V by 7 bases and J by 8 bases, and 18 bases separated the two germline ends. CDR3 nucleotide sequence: TGTGCCAGCACCCCCGGGGGAGCCTGGGATGAGCAGTTCTTC. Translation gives CASTPGGAWDEQFF.

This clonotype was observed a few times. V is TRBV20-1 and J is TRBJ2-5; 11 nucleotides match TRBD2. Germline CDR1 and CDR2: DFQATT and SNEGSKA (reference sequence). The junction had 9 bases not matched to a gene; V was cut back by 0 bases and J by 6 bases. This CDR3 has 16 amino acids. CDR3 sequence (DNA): TGCAGTGCTAGAGATCCCCGACTAGCGGGACGTCAGACCCAGTACTTC. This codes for CSARDPRLAGRQTQYF.

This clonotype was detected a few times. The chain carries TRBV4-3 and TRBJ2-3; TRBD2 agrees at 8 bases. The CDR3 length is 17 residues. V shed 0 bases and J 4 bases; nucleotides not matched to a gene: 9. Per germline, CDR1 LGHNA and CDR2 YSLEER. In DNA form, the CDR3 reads TGCGCCAGCAGCCAAGAAGGGGGTAGCGGGAACCCAGATACGCAGTATTTT. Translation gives CASSQEGGSGNPDTQYF.

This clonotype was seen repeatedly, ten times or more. The DNA of the CDR3 is TGTGCCAGCACTCGGACCTACCGGGACTGGCGCACAGATACGCAGTATTTT. Translating gives CASTRTYRDWRTDTQYF. V gene TRBV12-3 or TRBV12-4 combines with J gene TRBJ2-3, with D possibly TRBD2 on 6 matching bases. Deletions cut 7 bases from V and 1 base from J, with 21 bases between. CDR3 length: 17 amino acids.

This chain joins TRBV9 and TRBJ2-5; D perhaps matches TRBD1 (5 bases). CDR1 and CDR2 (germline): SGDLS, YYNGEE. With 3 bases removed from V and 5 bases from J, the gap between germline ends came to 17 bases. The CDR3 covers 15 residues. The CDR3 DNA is TGTGCCAGCAGCGCAAGGGGCTGGCGGCGGGAGACCCAGTACTTC. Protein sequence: CASSARGWRRETQYF.

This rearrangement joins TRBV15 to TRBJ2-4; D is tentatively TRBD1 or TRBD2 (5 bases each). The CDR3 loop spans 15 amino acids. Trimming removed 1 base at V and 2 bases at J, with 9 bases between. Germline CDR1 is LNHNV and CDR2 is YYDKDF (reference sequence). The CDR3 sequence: CATSRAWGTKNIQYF. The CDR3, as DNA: TGTGCCACCAGCAGAGCCTGGGGGACCAAAAACATTCAGTACTTC.

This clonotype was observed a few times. CDR3 residues: CASSARGYNEQFF. CDR3 nucleotides: TGTGCCAGCAGCGCTAGAGGGTACAATGAGCAGTTCTTC. This chain joins TRBV7-2 and TRBJ2-1; possibly TRBD2 for D (5 bases). This CDR3 has 13 amino acids. Trimming cost V 5 bases and J 4 bases, with 9 bases left between them. Germline CDR1 and CDR2: SGHTA and FQGNSA.

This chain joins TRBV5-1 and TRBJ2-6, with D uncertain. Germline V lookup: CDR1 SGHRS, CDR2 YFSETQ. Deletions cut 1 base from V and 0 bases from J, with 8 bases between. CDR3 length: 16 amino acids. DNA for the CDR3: TGCGCCAGCAGCTTGAAGGCAGACTCTGGGGCCAACGTCCTGACTTTC. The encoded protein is CASSLKADSGANVLTF.

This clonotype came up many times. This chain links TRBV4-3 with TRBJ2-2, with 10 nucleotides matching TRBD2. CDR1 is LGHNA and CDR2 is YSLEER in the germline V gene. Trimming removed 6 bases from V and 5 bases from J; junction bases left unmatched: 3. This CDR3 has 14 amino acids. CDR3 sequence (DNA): TGCGCCAGCAGTCTAGCGGGAGTTACCGGGGAGCTGTTTTTT. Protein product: CASSLAGVTGELFF.

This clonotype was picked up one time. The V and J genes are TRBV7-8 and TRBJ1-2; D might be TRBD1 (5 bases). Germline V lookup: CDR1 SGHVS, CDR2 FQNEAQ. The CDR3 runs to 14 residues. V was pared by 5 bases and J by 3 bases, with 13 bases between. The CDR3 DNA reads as TGTGCCAGCAGCCAAGGGGTGGACGACTATGGCTACACCTTC. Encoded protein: CASSQGVDDYGYTF.

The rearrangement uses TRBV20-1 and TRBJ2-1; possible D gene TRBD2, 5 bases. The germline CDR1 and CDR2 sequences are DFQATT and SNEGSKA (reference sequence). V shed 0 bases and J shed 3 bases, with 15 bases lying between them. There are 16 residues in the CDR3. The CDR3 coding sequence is TGCAGTGCTAGAGATTTGCGCGGAGGTGGCTACAATGAGCAGTTCTTC. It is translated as CSARDLRGGGYNEQFF.

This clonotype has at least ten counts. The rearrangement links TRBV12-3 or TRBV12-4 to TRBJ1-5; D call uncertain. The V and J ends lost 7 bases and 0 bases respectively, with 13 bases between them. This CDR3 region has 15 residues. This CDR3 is CASTAGPYSNQPQHF. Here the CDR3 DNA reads TGTGCCAGCACCGCCGGCCCGTATAGCAATCAGCCCCAGCATTTT.

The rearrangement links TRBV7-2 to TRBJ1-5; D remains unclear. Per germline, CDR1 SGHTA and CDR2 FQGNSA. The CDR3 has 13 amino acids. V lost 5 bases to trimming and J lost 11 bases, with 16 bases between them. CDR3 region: CASSVGRIEAQHF. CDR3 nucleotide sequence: TGTGCCAGCAGCGTTGGACGAATTGAGGCCCAGCATTTT. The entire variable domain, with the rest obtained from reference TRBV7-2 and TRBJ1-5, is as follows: GAGVSQSPSNKVTEKGKDVELRCDPISGHTALYWYRQSLGQGLEFLIYFQGNSAPDKSGLPSDRFSAERTGGSVSTLTIQRTQQEDSAVYLCASSVGRIEAQHFGDGTRLSIL.

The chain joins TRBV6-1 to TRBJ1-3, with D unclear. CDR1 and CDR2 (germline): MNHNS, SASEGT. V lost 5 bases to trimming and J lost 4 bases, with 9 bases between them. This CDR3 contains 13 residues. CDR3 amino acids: CASSQDQGNTIYF. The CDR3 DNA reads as TGTGCCAGCAGTCAGGACCAGGGAAACACCATATATTTT.

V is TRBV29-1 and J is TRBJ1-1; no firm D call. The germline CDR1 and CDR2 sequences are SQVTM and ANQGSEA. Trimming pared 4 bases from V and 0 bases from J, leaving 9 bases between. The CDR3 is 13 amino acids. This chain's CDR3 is CSVVSGVNTEAFF. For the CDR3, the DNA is TGCAGCGTTGTGTCTGGGGTGAACACTGAAGCTTTCTTT.

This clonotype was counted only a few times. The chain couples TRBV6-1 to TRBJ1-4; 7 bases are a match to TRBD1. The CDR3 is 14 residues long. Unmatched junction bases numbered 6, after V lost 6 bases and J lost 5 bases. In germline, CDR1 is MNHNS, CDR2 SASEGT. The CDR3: CASRTGRANEKLFF. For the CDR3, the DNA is TGTGCCAGCAGGACAGGGAGGGCGAATGAAAAACTGTTTTTT.

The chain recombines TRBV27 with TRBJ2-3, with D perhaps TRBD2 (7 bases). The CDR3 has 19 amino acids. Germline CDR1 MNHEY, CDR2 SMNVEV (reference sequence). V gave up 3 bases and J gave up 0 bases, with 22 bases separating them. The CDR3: CASSFPGGAGHVSTDTQYF. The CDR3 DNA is TGTGCCAGCAGTTTCCCCGGGGGAGCGGGACACGTAAGCACAGATACGCAGTATTTT.

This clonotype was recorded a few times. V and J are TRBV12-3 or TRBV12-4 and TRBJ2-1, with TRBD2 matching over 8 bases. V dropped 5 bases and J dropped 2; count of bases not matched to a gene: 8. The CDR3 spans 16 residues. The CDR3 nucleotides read TGTGCCAGCAGTGCCCCGGGACTAGGGACCTACAATGAGCAGTTCTTC. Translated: CASSAPGLGTYNEQFF.

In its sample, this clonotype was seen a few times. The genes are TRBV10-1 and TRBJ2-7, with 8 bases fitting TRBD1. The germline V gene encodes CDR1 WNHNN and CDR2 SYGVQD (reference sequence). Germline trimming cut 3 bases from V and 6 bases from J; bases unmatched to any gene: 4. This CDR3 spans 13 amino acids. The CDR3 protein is CASSDGTGSEQYF. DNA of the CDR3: TGCGCCAGCAGTGATGGGACAGGCAGCGAGCAGTACTTC.

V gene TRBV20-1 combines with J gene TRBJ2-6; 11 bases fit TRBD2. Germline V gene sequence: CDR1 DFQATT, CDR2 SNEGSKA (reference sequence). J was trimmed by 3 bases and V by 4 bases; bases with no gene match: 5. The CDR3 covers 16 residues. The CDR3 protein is CSATGLAGVGANVLTF. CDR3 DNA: TGCAGTGCTACCGGACTAGCGGGTGTTGGGGCCAACGTCCTGACTTTC.